These 28 T cell receptor beta chains were sequenced from one sample in a study of cytomegalovirus exposure and HLA in healthy donors. PCR amplification relied on 60 Vbeta primers (plus 13 Jbeta primers). Sequencing was performed with immunoSEQ multiplex PCR; in TCRdb, only in-frame clones are kept and a portion is missing. This sample has roughly 180,000 clones, with about 73% found just once. Sequenced: PBMCs. These receptors were taken from a woman in her 50s in good health and CMV-seropositive.

The rearrangement joins TRBV6-1 to TRBJ1-1; D may be TRBD1 (6 bases). Germline V gene sequence: CDR1 MNHNS, CDR2 SASEGT. CDR3 length: 14 residues. The V end was cut by 5 bases, the J end by 5 bases, with 15 bases between. CDR3 in DNA: TGTGCCAGCAGTAACTTCGGGGGGCGTACTGAAGCTTTCTTT. Translation gives CASSNFGGRTEAFF.

In the case of this clone: At one end, the junction sequence differs from germline, possibly due to a read error. V usage is TRBV7-9 and J usage is TRBJ2-7; 7 bases align to TRBD2. CDR3 size: 15 residues. CDR1 and CDR2 from the germline V gene are SEHNR and FQNEAQ (reference sequence). This chain's CDR3 is CSSSLRREGPYEQYF. CDR3 coding DNA: TGTTCCAGCAGCCTCAGAAGGGAGGGTCCCTACGAGCAGTACTTC.

V gene TRBV30 combines with J gene TRBJ1-1; D gene ambiguous. Trimming removed 4 bases at V and 5 bases at J, with 20 bases between. CDR3 length: 15 amino acids. Germline CDR1 reads GTSNPN; CDR2 reads SVGIG (reference sequence). The CDR3 spells CAWTQIDTRWTEAFF. The CDR3 DNA sequence: TGTGCCTGGACCCAAATCGACACCCGATGGACTGAAGCTTTCTTT.

V is TRBV19 and J is TRBJ1-1; D possibly corresponds to TRBD1 (5 bases). Trimming took 7 bases from V and 0 from J, leaving 12 bases between them. Germline values: CDR1 LNHDA, CDR2 SQIVND (reference sequence). The length of the CDR3 is 14 residues. CDR3 in amino acids: CASMLGTMNTEAFF. CDR3 sequence (DNA): TGTGCCAGTATGTTGGGGACTATGAACACTGAAGCTTTCTTT.

The V and J genes are TRBV9 and TRBJ1-1; perhaps TRBD1 as D (6 bases). The CDR3 has 13 residues. Trimming took 1 base from V and 6 from J, leaving 10 bases between them. Germline CDR1 SGDLS, CDR2 YYNGEE. The CDR3 protein is CASSVSGTPEAFF. CDR3 nucleotide sequence: TGTGCCAGCAGCGTAAGCGGGACACCTGAAGCTTTCTTT. The variable domain in full, with the rest retrieved from reference TRBV9 and TRBJ1-1, is DSGVTQTPKHLITATGQRVTLRCSPRSGDLSVYWYQQSLDQGLQFLIQYYNGEERAKGNILERFSAQQFPDLHSELNLSSLELGDSALYFCASSVSGTPEAFFGQGTRLTVV.

The chain is built from TRBV6-1 and TRBJ2-7; TRBD1 matches 7 bases. CDR3 length: 11 amino acids. Germline CDR1 and CDR2: MNHNS and SASEGT. V was clipped by 6 bases and J by 5 bases; unmatched bases: 1. The CDR3 is CASRTGHEQYF. Here the CDR3 DNA reads TGTGCCAGCAGGACAGGGCACGAGCAGTACTTC.

The rearrangement joins TRBV11-2 to TRBJ2-7, with 8 bases identical to TRBD1. Germline CDR1 SGHAT, CDR2 FQNNGV. The CDR3 contains 16 residues. Trimming took 1 base from V and 2 from J; bases not matched to a gene: 7. The CDR3 DNA reads as TGTGCCAGCAGCTTAGCCGGGGACAGGTCAACCTACGAGCAGTACTTC. Amino acids: CASSLAGDRSTYEQYF.

The CDR3 DNA is TGTGCCTGCTACTACCACACAGATACGCAGTATTTT. Protein: CACYYHTDTQYF. The chain joins TRBV30 to TRBJ2-3; D not resolved. Per germline, CDR1 GTSNPN and CDR2 SVGIG (reference sequence). CDR3 length: 12 residues. V lost 6 bases and J 2 bases, leaving 9 bases between the germline ends.

This chain joins TRBV7-9 and TRBJ1-4; weak D call: TRBD1 (6 bases). Germline loops: CDR1 SEHNR, CDR2 FQNEAQ (reference sequence). Trimming took 5 bases from V and 11 from J, leaving 18 bases between them. CDR3 length equals 14 residues. CDR3 residues: CASSQDSGYPKLFF. DNA of the CDR3: TGTGCCAGCAGCCAGGACAGCGGATACCCGAAACTGTTTTTT.

The chain employs TRBV13 and TRBJ2-7, with 14 bases matching TRBD2. This CDR3 spans 17 amino acids. Germline V CDR1 and CDR2: PRHDT, FYEKMQ (reference sequence). The V gene end was trimmed by 5 bases and the J gene end by 3 bases; junction bases not matched to a gene: 9. CDR3 DNA: TGTGCCAGCAGCCCGGGGACTAGCGGGGGTCCCGTCTACGAGCAGTACTTC. Protein sequence: CASSPGTSGGPVYEQYF.

The chain is built from TRBV18 and TRBJ1-2; 10 bases are shared with TRBD1. Unmatched junction bases numbered 10, after V lost 5 bases and J lost 4 bases. The CDR3 spans 16 residues. Looked up from germline, CDR1 is KGHSH and CDR2 is LQKENI. Here the CDR3 DNA reads TGTGCCAGCTCAAGAGAGACAGGGGGCGCCTCCTATGGCTACACCTTC. Translation gives CASSRETGGASYGYTF. Drawing the rest from reference TRBV18 and TRBJ1-2, the complete variable domain is NAGVMQNPRHLVRRRGQEARLRCSPMKGHSHVYWYRQLPEEGLKFMVYLQKENIIDESGMPKERFSAEFPKEGPSILRIQQVVRGDSAAYFCASSRETGGASYGYTFGSGTRLTVV.

The rearrangement links TRBV11-1 to TRBJ1-6, with D uncertain. Trimming removed 0 bases from V and 12 bases from J, with 9 bases in between. Germline V gene sequence: CDR1 SGHAT, CDR2 FQDESV (reference sequence). The length of the CDR3 is 13 residues. The CDR3 is CASSLAGALPLHF. The CDR3 DNA reads as TGTGCCAGCAGCTTAGCCGGAGCCCTACCCCTCCACTTT.

This clone was counted a few times. This chain uses TRBV30 with TRBJ2-7, with D tentatively TRBD1 (5 bases). V was cut by 4 bases and J by 3 bases, with 10 bases left in between. Looked up from germline, CDR1 is GTSNPN and CDR2 is SVGIG (reference sequence). CDR3 size: 12 residues. The CDR3 sequence: CAWNLRDYEQYF. The CDR3 DNA is TGTGCCTGGAATCTCAGGGACTACGAGCAGTACTTC. Looking up the rest from reference TRBV30 and TRBJ2-7 gives the full variable domain: SQTIHQWPATLVQPVGSPLSLECTVEGTSNPNLYWYRQAAGRGLQLLFYSVGIGQISSEVPQNLSASRPQDRQFILSSKKLLLSDSGFYLCAWNLRDYEQYFGPGTRLTVT.

The chain carries TRBV2 and TRBJ1-2, with a possible D match to TRBD1 (6 bases). The germline V and J ends were trimmed by 7 bases and 8 bases, with 20 bases remaining between them. This CDR3 comprises 14 residues. The germline V gene has CDR1 SNHLY and CDR2 FYNNEI. The CDR3 sequence: CASNRKGDTFGYTF. The CDR3 coding sequence is TGTGCCAGCAATCGGAAGGGGGACACTTTCGGCTACACCTTC.

The chain is built from TRBV6-5 and TRBJ1-1; 8 positions match TRBD1. V lost 6 bases and J lost 1; bases outside the gene matches: 1. The CDR3 is 13 residues long. From germline, CDR1 is MNHEY and CDR2 SVGAGI. The CDR3 DNA sequence: TGTGCCAGCAGGGACAGGGCGAACACTGAAGCTTTCTTT. This encodes CASRDRANTEAFF.

The CDR3 DNA reads TGCGCCAGCAGCCAAGAGCGGAGGGAAGAGACCCAGTACTTC. It yields the protein CASSQERREETQYF. V usage is TRBV4-1 and J usage is TRBJ2-5; D possibly corresponds to TRBD2 (6 bases). V was clipped by 0 bases and J by 3 bases, with 8 bases between them. CDR3 size: 14 residues. The V gene's germline CDR1 is MGHRA and CDR2 YSYEKL.

This chain joins TRBV5-6 and TRBJ2-2; 8 bases align to TRBD2. The CDR3 is 18 amino acids. The junction had 15 bases not matched to a gene; V was cut back by 4 bases and J by 4 bases. CDR1 and CDR2 (germline): SGHDT, YYEEEE. CDR3 nucleotides: TGTGCCAGCAGCCCGAAGCGCCCCCTCCTAGCGGGCACCGGGGAGCTGTTTTTT. This gives the protein CASSPKRPLLAGTGELFF.

V usage is TRBV6-5 and J usage is TRBJ2-1; 8 bases map to TRBD2. With V trimmed by 4 bases and J by 10 bases, 6 bases remained unmatched. This CDR3 comprises 13 residues. CDR1 and CDR2 from the germline V gene are MNHEY and SVGAGI. The CDR3 protein is CASSFGGAVEQFF. The CDR3 region has the DNA TGTGCCAGCAGTTTCGGGGGGGCGGTGGAGCAGTTCTTC.

The V gene is TRBV7-6, the J gene TRBJ1-6, with D maybe TRBD1 (6 bases). The CDR3 has 16 amino acids. V was cut by 5 bases and J by 8 bases, with 19 bases left in between. CDR1 and CDR2 (germline): SGHVS, FNYEAQ. The CDR3 here is CASSPKQGQVDSPLHF. Here the CDR3 DNA reads TGTGCCAGCAGCCCAAAACAGGGTCAGGTGGATTCACCCCTCCACTTT.

This clone was seen a single time. The chain carries TRBV19 and TRBJ1-1; 10 bases are a match to TRBD1. The CDR3 totals 13 residues. The germline V gene has CDR1 LNHDA and CDR2 SQIVND (reference sequence). V trimming: 6 bases; J trimming: 5 bases; junction bases outside the gene matches: 3. The CDR3 sequence: CASSRDRGTEAFF. CDR3 coding DNA: TGTGCCAGTAGCCGGGACAGGGGAACTGAAGCTTTCTTT.

This rearrangement joins TRBV6-5 to TRBJ2-2; TRBD1 aligns across 7 bases. CDR1 is MNHEY and CDR2 is SVGAGI in the germline V gene. This CDR3 is built from 14 residues. The V segment lost 1 base and the J segment 6 bases; nucleotides outside the gene matches: 2. The CDR3 sequence is CASSYYQGAGELFF. For the CDR3, the DNA is TGTGCCAGCAGTTACTATCAGGGGGCCGGGGAGCTGTTTTTT.

The chain joins TRBV2 to TRBJ1-2; perhaps TRBD1 as D (6 bases). Trimming shortened V by 0 bases and J by 6 bases, and 11 bases separated the two germline ends. This CDR3 comprises 14 residues. Germline assignment: CDR1 SNHLY and CDR2 FYNNEI. CDR3 sequence (DNA): TGTGCCAGCAGTGAAGCCTTGGGGGCGGATGGCTACACCTTC. Translation: CASSEALGADGYTF.

V is TRBV19 and J is TRBJ2-3; D possibly corresponds to TRBD1 (6 bases). The CDR3 runs to 14 residues. With 5 bases removed from V and 3 bases from J, the gap between germline ends came to 12 bases. The germline CDR1 and CDR2 sequences are LNHDA and SQIVND (reference sequence). The CDR3: CASSPTGRTDTQYF. The DNA for the CDR3 is TGTGCCAGTAGTCCCACAGGGCGGACAGATACGCAGTATTTT.

The chain uses TRBV6-4 and TRBJ2-5; weak D call: TRBD1 (5 bases). Germline CDR1 MRHNA, CDR2 SNTAGT. Between the trimmed V and J ends, which lost 5 bases and 4 bases, there was a span of 11 bases. There are 13 residues in the CDR3. The DNA for the CDR3 is TGTGCCAGCAGTCGACAGTCCGGAGAGACCCAGTACTTC. This gives the protein CASSRQSGETQYF.

The chain links TRBV18 to TRBJ1-2; 12 bases are shared with TRBD1. Per the germline V gene, CDR1 is KGHSH and CDR2 is LQKENI. With V trimmed by 5 bases and J by 4 bases, 5 bases remained unmatched. The CDR3 sequence is 15 residues long. The chain's CDR3 is CASSAGQGALYGYTF. CDR3 in DNA: TGTGCCAGCTCAGCGGGACAGGGGGCCCTCTATGGCTACACCTTC.

The chain carries TRBV4-1 and TRBJ2-1; 8 bases fit TRBD1. This CDR3 has 16 amino acids. CDR1 MGHRA and CDR2 YSYEKL come from the germline V gene. The ends lost 1 base at V and 2 bases at J; junction bases unmatched: 4. The CDR3 coding sequence is TGCGCCAGCAGCCAAGGGTCGACAGGGGCCTACAATGAGCAGTTCTTC. Its protein product is CASSQGSTGAYNEQFF.

The gene calls are TRBV4-2 and TRBJ2-5; D might be TRBD2 (5 bases). The J call is doubtful: the DNA matches TRBJ2-7 better. The CDR3 consists of 15 residues. Germline lookup yields CDR1 LGHNA and CDR2 YNFKEQ. CDR3 loop: CASSQDNRDSYEQYF. As DNA, the CDR3 is TGTGCCAGCAGCCAAGATAACCGGGATTCCTACGAGCAGTACTTC.

The chain recombines TRBV2 with TRBJ2-5; D unresolved. CDR1 SNHLY and CDR2 FYNNEI come from the germline V gene. Trimming removed 1 base from V and 2 bases from J, with 5 bases in between. CDR3 size: 13 residues. The CDR3 sequence: CASSEDLQETQYF. The CDR3 DNA is TGTGCCAGCAGTGAAGACTTACAAGAGACCCAGTACTTC. The full variable domain, its missing parts supplied by reference TRBV2 and TRBJ2-5, is EPEVTQTPSHQVTQMGQEVILRCVPISNHLYFYWYRQILGQKVEFLVSFYNNEISEKSEIFDDQFSVERPDGSNFTLKIRSTKLEDSAMYFCASSEDLQETQYFGPGTRLLVL.